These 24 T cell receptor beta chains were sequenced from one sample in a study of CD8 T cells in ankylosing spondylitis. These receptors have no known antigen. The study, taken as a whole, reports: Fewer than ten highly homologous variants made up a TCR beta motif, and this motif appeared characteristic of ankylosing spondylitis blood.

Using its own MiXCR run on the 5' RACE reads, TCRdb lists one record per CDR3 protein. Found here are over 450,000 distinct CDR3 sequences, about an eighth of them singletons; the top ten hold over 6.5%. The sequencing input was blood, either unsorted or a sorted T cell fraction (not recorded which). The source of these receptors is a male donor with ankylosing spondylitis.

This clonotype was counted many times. CDR3 sequence reads: CASSFDRGQTEAFF. Here the CDR3 DNA reads TGCGCCAGCAGCTTCGACAGGGGGCAAACTGAAGCTTTCTTT. V and J are TRBV5-1 and TRBJ1-1; 10 bases align to TRBD1. V gave up 2 bases and J gave up 5 bases; unmatched junction bases: 3. Germline CDR1 is SGHRS and CDR2 is YFSETQ. The CDR3 spans 14 residues.

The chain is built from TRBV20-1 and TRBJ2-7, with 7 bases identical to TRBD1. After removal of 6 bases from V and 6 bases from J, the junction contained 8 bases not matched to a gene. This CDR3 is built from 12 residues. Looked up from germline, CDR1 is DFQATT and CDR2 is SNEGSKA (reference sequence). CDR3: CSAKLGGGEQYF. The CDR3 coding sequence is TGCAGTGCGAAGCTAGGGGGCGGCGAGCAGTACTTC.

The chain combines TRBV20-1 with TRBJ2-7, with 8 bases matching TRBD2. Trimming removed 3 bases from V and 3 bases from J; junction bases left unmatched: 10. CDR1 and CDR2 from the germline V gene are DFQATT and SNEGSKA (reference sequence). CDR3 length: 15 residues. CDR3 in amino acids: CSASSPFSGNYEQYF. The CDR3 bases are TGCAGTGCTAGTAGCCCTTTTAGCGGGAACTACGAGCAGTACTTC.

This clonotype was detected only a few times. CDR3 in amino acids: CASTINGQGAAFF. For the CDR3, the DNA is TGTGCCAGCACAATCAACGGGCAGGGGGCCGCTTTCTTT. The J gene is TRBJ1-1, the V gene TRBV12-3 or TRBV12-4; 8 bases are a match to TRBD1. The CDR3 extends over 13 amino acids. Trimming cost V 7 bases and J 11 bases; bases outside gene matches: 12.

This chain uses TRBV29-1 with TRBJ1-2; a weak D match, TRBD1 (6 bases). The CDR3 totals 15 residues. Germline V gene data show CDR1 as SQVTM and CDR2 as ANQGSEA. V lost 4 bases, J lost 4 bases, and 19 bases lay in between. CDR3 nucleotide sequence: TGCAGCGTTGGGGATTGGACAGTTAACTTCTATGGCTACACCTTC. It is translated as CSVGDWTVNFYGYTF.

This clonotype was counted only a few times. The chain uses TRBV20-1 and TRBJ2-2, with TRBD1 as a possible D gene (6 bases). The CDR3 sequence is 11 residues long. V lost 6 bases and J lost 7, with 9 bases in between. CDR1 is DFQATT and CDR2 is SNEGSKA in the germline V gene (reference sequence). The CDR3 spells CSALRGGELFF. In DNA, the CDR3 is TGCAGTGCCCTCAGGGGCGGGGAGCTGTTTTTT.

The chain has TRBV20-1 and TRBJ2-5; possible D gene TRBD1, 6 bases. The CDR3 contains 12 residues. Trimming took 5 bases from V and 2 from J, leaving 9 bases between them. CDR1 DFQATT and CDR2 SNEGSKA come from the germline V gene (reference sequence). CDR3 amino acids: CSAEDRQETQYF. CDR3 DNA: TGCAGTGCTGAAGACAGGCAAGAGACCCAGTACTTC.

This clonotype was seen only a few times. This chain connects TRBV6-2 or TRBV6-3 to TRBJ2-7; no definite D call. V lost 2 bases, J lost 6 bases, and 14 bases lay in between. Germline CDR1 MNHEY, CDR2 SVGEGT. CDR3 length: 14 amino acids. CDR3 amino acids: CASSYLLGFGEQYV. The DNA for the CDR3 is TGTGCCAGCAGTTACCTTCTGGGCTTCGGCGAGCAGTACGTC.

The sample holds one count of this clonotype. The CDR3 reads CASSTQDFNARSPLHF. CDR3 DNA sequence: TGTGCCAGTAGTACGCAAGACTTCAACGCCAGGTCACCCCTCCACTTT. V and J are TRBV19 and TRBJ1-6; D not resolved. The CDR3 spans 16 residues. V gave up 4 bases and J gave up 10 bases, with 20 bases separating them. Germline loops: CDR1 LNHDA, CDR2 SQIVND (reference sequence).

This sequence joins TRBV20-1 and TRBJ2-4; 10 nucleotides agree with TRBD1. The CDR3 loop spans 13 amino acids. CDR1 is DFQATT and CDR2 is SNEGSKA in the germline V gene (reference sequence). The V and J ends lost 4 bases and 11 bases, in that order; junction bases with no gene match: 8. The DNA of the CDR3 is TGCAGTGCTAACAGAGGGACAGGGGTCTTTCAGTACTTC. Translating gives CSANRGTGVFQYF.

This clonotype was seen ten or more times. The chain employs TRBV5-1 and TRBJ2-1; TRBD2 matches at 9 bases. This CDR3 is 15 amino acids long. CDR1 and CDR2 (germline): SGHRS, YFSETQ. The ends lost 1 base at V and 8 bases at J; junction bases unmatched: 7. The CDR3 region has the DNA TGCGCCAGCAGCTTGACGTCTAGCGGGAAAGATGAGCAGTTCTTC. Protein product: CASSLTSSGKDEQFF. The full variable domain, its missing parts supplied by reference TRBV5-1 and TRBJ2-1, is KAGVTQTPRYLIKTRGQQVTLSCSPISGHRSVSWYQQTPGQGLQFLFEYFSETQRNKGNFPGRFSGRQFSNSRSEMNVSTLELGDSALYLCASSLTSSGKDEQFFGPGTRLTVL.

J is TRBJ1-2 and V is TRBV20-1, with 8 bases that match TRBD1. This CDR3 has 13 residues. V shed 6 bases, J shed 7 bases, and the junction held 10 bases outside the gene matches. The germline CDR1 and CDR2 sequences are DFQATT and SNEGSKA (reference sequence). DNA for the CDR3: TGCAGTGCCCCGAGACAGGGGTTAGGTGGCTACACCTTC. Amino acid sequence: CSAPRQGLGGYTF.

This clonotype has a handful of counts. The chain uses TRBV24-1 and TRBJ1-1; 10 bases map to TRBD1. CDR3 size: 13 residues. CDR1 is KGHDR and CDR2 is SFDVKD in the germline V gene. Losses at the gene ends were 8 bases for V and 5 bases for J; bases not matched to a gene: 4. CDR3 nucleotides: TGTGCCACCACCGGACAGGGGGAAACTGAAGCTTTCTTT. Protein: CATTGQGETEAFF.

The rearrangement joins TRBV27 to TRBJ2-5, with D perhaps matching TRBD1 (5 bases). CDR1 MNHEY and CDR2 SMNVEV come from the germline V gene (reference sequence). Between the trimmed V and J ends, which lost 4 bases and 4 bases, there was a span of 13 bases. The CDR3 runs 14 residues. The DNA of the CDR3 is TGTGCCAGCAGTTGGGGCTCAACCCCAGAGACCCAGTACTTC. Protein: CASSWGSTPETQYF.

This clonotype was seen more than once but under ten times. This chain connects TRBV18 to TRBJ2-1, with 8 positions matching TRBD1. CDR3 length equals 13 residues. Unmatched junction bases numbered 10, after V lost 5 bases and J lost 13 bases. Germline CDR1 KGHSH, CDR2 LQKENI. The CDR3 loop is CASSTETGEYQFF. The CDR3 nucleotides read TGTGCCAGCTCAACCGAGACAGGGGAATATCAGTTCTTC.

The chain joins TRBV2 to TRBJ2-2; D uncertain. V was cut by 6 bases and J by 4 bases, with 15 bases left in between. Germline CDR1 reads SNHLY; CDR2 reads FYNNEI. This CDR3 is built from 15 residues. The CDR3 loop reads CASRAGTSGTGELFF. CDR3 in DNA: TGTGCCAGCAGGGCAGGAACCTCGGGCACCGGGGAGCTGTTTTTT.

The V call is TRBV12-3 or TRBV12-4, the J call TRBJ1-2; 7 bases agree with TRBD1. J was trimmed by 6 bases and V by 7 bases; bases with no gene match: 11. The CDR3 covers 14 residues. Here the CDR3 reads CASTPREGANGYTF. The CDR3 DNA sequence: TGTGCCAGCACCCCTCGGGAGGGGGCGAATGGCTACACCTTC.

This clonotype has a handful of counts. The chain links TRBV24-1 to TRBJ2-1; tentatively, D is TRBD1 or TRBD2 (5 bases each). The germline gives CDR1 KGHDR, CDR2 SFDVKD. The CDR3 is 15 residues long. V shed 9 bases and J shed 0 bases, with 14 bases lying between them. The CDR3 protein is CATQTGQDSYNEQFF. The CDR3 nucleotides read TGTGCCACCCAGACGGGGCAGGACTCCTACAATGAGCAGTTCTTC.

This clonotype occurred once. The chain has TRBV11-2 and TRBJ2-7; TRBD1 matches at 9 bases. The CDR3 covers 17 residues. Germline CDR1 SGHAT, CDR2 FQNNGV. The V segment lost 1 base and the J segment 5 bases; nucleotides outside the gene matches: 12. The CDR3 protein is CASSLGWGTGNLNEQYV. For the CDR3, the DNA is TGTGCCAGCAGCTTAGGGTGGGGGACAGGGAATTTAAACGAGCAGTACGTC.

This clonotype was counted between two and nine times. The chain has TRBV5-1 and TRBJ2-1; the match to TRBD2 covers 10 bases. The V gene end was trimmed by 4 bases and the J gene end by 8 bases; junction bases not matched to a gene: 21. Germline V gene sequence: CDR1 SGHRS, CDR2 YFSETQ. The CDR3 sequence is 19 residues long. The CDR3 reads CASSPWLAEKRAGGDEQFF. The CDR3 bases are TGCGCCAGCAGCCCTTGGCTCGCGGAAAAGCGAGCGGGAGGGGATGAGCAGTTCTTC.

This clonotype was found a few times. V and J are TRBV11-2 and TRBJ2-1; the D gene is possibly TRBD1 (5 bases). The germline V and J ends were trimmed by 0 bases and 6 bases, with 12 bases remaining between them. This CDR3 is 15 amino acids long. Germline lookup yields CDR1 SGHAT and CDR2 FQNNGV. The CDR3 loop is CASSLDPGRGNEQFF. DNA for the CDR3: TGTGCCAGCAGCTTAGACCCTGGTAGGGGCAATGAGCAGTTCTTC.

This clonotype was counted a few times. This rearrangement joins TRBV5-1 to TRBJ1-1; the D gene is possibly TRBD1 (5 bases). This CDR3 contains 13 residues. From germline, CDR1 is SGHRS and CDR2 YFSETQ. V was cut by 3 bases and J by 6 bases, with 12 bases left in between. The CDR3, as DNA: TGCGCCAGCAGCTATGGTGGGGGGGCTGAAGCTTTCTTT. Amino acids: CASSYGGGAEAFF.

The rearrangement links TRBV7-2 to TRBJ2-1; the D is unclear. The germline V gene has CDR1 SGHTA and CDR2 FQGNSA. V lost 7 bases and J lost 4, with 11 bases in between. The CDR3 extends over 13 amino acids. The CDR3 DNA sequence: TGTGCCAGCACCTATGACTCATACAATGAGCAGTTCTTC. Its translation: CASTYDSYNEQFF.

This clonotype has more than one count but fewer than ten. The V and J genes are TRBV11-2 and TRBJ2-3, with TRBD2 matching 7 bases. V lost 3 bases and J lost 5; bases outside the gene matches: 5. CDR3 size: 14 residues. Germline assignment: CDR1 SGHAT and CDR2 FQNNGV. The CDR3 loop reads CASSFREAGDTQYF. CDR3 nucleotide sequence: TGTGCCAGCAGCTTTCGGGAGGCGGGAGATACGCAGTATTTT.